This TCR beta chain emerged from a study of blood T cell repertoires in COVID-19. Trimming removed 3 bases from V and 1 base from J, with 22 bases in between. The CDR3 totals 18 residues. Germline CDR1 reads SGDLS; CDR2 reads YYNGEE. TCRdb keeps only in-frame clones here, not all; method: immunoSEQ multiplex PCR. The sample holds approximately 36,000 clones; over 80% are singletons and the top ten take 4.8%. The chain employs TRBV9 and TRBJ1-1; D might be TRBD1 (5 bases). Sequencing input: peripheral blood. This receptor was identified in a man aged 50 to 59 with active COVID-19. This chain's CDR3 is CASSAAWGIQGENTEAFF. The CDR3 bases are TGTGCCAGCAGCGCCGCCTGGGGAATTCAAGGGGAGAACACTGAAGCTTTCTTT. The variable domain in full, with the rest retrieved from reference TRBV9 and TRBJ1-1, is DSGVTQTPKHLITATGQRVTLRCSPRSGDLSVYWYQQSLDQGLQFLIQYYNGEERAKGNILERFSAQQFPDLHSELNLSSLELGDSALYFCASSAAWGIQGENTEAFFGQGTRLTVV.